The text below deals with one T cell receptor beta chain. Its antigen is unknown. The length of the CDR3 is 14 residues. Germline V gene lookup returns CDR1 SGHVS and CDR2 FQNEAQ. V trimming: 6 bases; J trimming: 6 bases; junction bases outside the gene matches: 10. The data are from a study of human T cells and chemical hapten exposure. Study results and limitations: While controls formed fewer of them, expanded TCRs formed significantly more large CDR3 similarity clusters.

Via MiXCR, TCRdb re-called the RACE reads, giving one row per CDR3 protein. The table includes around 120,000 distinct CDR3 sequences, roughly an eighth detected once. Sample time point: patch test 1, 2 weeks after DPC sensitization. Noted treatment: therapeutic diphenylcyclopropenone sensitization with weekly scalp DPC. RNA extraction used unfractionated whole blood as the source of total RNA. This chain uses TRBV7-8 with TRBJ1-1; 7 bases fit TRBD1. The clonotype was recovered from a man between 18 and 29 years old with alopecia areata. Some clones in this sample may be carry-over from other donors' samples. The material was whole blood, obtained in connection with sensitization to the hapten diphenylcyclopropenone (DPC). CDR3 loop: CASSHRRGPPEAFF. The CDR3, as DNA: TGTGCCAGCAGTCATCGGAGGGGGCCGCCTGAAGCTTTCTTT.